Here is one TCR beta chain with its context. This clonotype is a singleton in its sample. The specificity of this receptor is unknown. Base qualities are not recorded, but no much larger clone differs from it by a single base. These data originate in a study of post-analysis software for immune sequencing data (dated by TCRdb to between 2014 and 2017). Regarding the study in general: Disease courses on record covered relapsing-remitting, secondary progressive and progressive-relapsing multiple sclerosis, though some patients had no subtype annotation. Patient repertoires were compared against 11 to 12 previously published healthy control repertoires from donors aged about 6 to 26 years. A subset of samples was prepared in parallel using single-end sample barcoding, then pooled and co-amplified after Illumina adapter ligation.

Paper-wide results and their limitations: Patients showed significantly higher frequencies than controls for five TRBV segments, among them TRBV5-6, TRBV5-1 and TRBV20-1. The control group was slightly older than the multiple sclerosis patient group. Multiple sclerosis patients had significantly lower normalized Chao1 diversity than controls, a result that suggests substantial peripheral T-cell clonal expansion. Direct clustering with F measure showed strong co-clustering of samples prepared in the same batch, prompting a batch-effect correction.

Library preparation used PCR. Sequenced using an Illumina HiSeq 2500. To reduce PCR and sequencing biases, unique molecular identifiers were incorporated into the TCR beta cDNA libraries. Per 1 to 10 million input T cells, approximately 500,000 cDNA molecules were obtained, such that each molecule approximated one T cell. The same protocol used for the earlier healthy control dataset was applied to prepare and sequence the patient libraries. Within a given batch, samples were prepared together, multiplexed and sequenced on the same HiSeq lane. On the authors' methods: MIGEC was used to process the raw barcoded reads, and molecular identifier groups with only a single read were discarded before consensus assembly and CDR3 extraction. Clonotype tables were post-analysed with VDJtools, and diversity was normalized by down-sampling all datasets to the smallest sample size. Repertoire overlap clustering matched CDR3 amino acid but not nucleotide sequences to correct batch-related cross-sample contamination. Clones were called with MiXCR by TCRdb after fastp trimmed the public reads at Q25, and only in-frame beta chains were retained. When rows share a CDR3 protein, they turn into one entry using the most common DNA and genes. TCRdb assigned the V and J calls; the authors' analysis was not used. For this sample the table gives 650,000 to 850,000 distinct CDR3 sequences, of which about 53% were detected only once. Together, the top ten hold over 4% of the sample.

V is shortened by 2 bases, J by 4 bases, and the region joining them spans 9 bases. The CDR3 runs 13 amino acids, cysteine and phenylalanine included. CDR3 DNA is the only sequence kept; it has 39 bases, read in frame from the first base. Sequences SGDLS (CDR1) and YYNGEE (CDR2) are obtained from the germline V gene. TCR beta repertoires were profiled from peripheral blood of over 10 young patients with multiple sclerosis to demonstrate the VDJtools post-analysis software. The multiple sclerosis patients were children and adolescents ranging in age from roughly 6 to 16 years. The TCR sequence derives from a girl aged 10 to 17 with multiple sclerosis. Sequenced input: blood. This chain is built from TRBV9 and TRBJ1-1; the best D guess is TRBD1, with 5 bases matching. The sequenced DNA is TGTGCCAGCAGCGTGGCCGGGACCACTGAAGCTTTCTTT. Its translation reads: CASSVAGTTEAFF.